This T cell receptor (beta chain) appears in the sequencing data of a study of cytomegalovirus exposure and HLA in healthy donors. Deletions cut 0 bases from V and 4 bases from J, with 10 bases between. The CDR3 totals 15 residues. Germline V gene data show CDR1 as MNHEY and CDR2 as SVGAGI. 13 Jbeta primers and 60 Vbeta primers were used for the PCR. The protocol was immunoSEQ multiplex PCR, while the TCRdb copy is restricted to in-frame clones and leaves out a portion. In the table there are some 150,000 clones, about 86% of which are singletons. This clonotype was sampled from a woman in her twenties or thirties in good health and CMV-seronegative. This chain uses TRBV6-5 with TRBJ1-5, with D perhaps TRBD1 (5 bases). The sample taken for sequencing was PBMCs. The CDR3 DNA sequence: TGTGCCAGCAGTTACTCGTCTGCAGGGAATCAGCCCCAGCATTTT. Protein: CASSYSSAGNQPQHF.